The 31 T cell receptor beta chains in this list originate from one sample, sequenced in a study of blood T cell repertoires in COVID-19. Clones were sequenced by immunoSEQ multiplex PCR, and TCRdb holds only the in-frame ones, with some missing. There are about 160,000 clones in the sample; approximately 86% occur only once, and around 0.6% lies in the top ten. The source material was peripheral blood. The receptors originated from a man aged 60-69 years with COVID-19, enrolled during active disease.

The chain's CDR3 is CASSYSSQGDQPQHF. The CDR3 region has the DNA TGTGCCAGCAGTTACTCGAGTCAGGGTGATCAGCCCCAGCATTTT. The V call is TRBV6-2 or TRBV6-3, the J call TRBJ1-5; possibly TRBD1 for D (5 bases). CDR1 and CDR2 (germline): MNHEY, SVGEGT. The V gene lost 0 bases and the J gene lost 5 bases, with 11 bases spanning the gap. CDR3 length: 15 amino acids.

This clone turned up a few times. V usage is TRBV14 and J usage is TRBJ1-3; D uncertain. This CDR3 is built from 15 residues. CDR1 and CDR2 from the germline V gene are SGHDN and FVKESK. The ends were cut back, 0 bases at V and 5 bases at J, with 11 bases in the middle. The CDR3 DNA reads TGTGCCAGCAGCCAAGATTTTAGATCGAGAAACACCATATATTTT. It translates to CASSQDFRSRNTIYF.

The gene calls are TRBV7-2 and TRBJ2-7; 14 bases match TRBD2. The V and J ends lost 2 bases and 9 bases, in that order; junction bases with no gene match: 3. The germline V gene has CDR1 SGHTA and CDR2 FQGNSA. The CDR3 has 14 amino acids. This CDR3 is CASSLRLAGGVQYF. The DNA of the CDR3 is TGTGCCAGCAGCTTAAGACTAGCGGGAGGGGTGCAGTACTTC.

The rearrangement links TRBV18 to TRBJ1-4; TRBD1 matches 9 bases. CDR1 KGHSH and CDR2 LQKENI come from the germline V gene. The CDR3 runs to 17 residues. J gave up 3 bases and V 0 bases, and 5 bases lay outside the gene matches. CDR3: CASSPPGQGLSNEKLFF. Written as DNA, the CDR3 is TGTGCCAGCTCACCACCCGGACAGGGGCTGTCTAATGAAAAACTGTTTTTT.

The V call is TRBV7-8, the J call TRBJ2-5; perhaps TRBD2 as D (5 bases). The CDR3 loop spans 14 amino acids. V was trimmed by 1 base and J by 4 bases, leaving 10 bases between them. Germline loops: CDR1 SGHVS, CDR2 FQNEAQ. The CDR3 loop is CASSLGGRGETQYF. Written as DNA, the CDR3 is TGTGCCAGCAGCTTAGGTGGGAGAGGAGAGACCCAGTACTTC.

The chain carries TRBV6-6 and TRBJ2-7; 9 positions match TRBD2. This CDR3 region has 15 residues. Per germline, CDR1 MNHNY and CDR2 SVGAGI (reference sequence). Unmatched junction bases numbered 4, after V lost 2 bases and J lost 2 bases. The CDR3 loop is CASSYRREGAYEQYF. Written as DNA, the CDR3 is TGTGCCAGCAGTTACCGGCGGGAGGGCGCCTACGAGCAGTACTTC.

The chain is built from TRBV2 and TRBJ2-1; 11 nucleotides match TRBD2. CDR1 and CDR2 (germline): SNHLY, FYNNEI. This CDR3 has 14 amino acids. The V gene end was trimmed by 9 bases and the J gene end by 6 bases; junction bases not matched to a gene: 7. The CDR3 DNA reads TGTGCCAGTCATCCGACTAGCGGGATCAATGAGCAGTTCTTC. It yields the protein CASHPTSGINEQFF.

The chain has TRBV6-1 and TRBJ1-2, with D tentatively TRBD1 (5 bases). V dropped 1 base and J dropped 0 bases, with 12 bases sitting between them. The CDR3 loop spans 16 amino acids. Germline-derived CDR1 and CDR2 are MNHNS and SASEGT. The CDR3 DNA sequence: TGTGCCAGCAGTGAAGGGGTGGGGCTAACTAACTATGGCTACACCTTC. Translation: CASSEGVGLTNYGYTF.

The chain uses TRBV7-2 and TRBJ1-2; D may be TRBD1 (5 bases). The CDR3 is 15 residues long. Germline V gene sequence: CDR1 SGHTA, CDR2 FQGNSA. The ends were cut back, 6 bases at V and 3 bases at J, with 17 bases in the middle. The CDR3 is CASREGRILHYGYTF. CDR3 sequence (DNA): TGTGCCAGCAGGGAGGGACGGATTCTACACTATGGCTACACCTTC.

This clone was observed a single time. The rearrangement links TRBV7-2 to TRBJ2-7, with TRBD2 identical over 9 bases. This CDR3 comprises 16 residues. V shed 4 bases and J 0 bases; nucleotides not matched to a gene: 7. CDR1 and CDR2 from the germline V gene are SGHTA and FQGNSA. The CDR3 bases are TGTGCCAGCAGCTCCTCTAGCGGGGAAAGCTCCTACGAGCAGTACTTC. Protein sequence: CASSSSSGESSYEQYF.

This clone is a singleton in its sample. This chain connects TRBV18 to TRBJ2-5; D not resolved. Germline assignment: CDR1 KGHSH and CDR2 LQKENI. This CDR3 has 13 amino acids. V was pared by 1 base and J by 5 bases, with 8 bases between. CDR3 nucleotides: TGTGCCAGCTCACCACAGACCGGGGAGACCCAGTACTTC. The encoded protein is CASSPQTGETQYF.

The V call is TRBV12-3 or TRBV12-4, the J call TRBJ1-2, with D unclear. This CDR3 has 12 amino acids. Trimming removed 2 bases from V and 8 bases from J, with 9 bases in between. Here the CDR3 reads CASSLSVEGYTF. The CDR3 bases are TGTGCCAGCAGTTTATCCGTAGAGGGCTACACCTTC.

The V gene is TRBV3-1 (or the pseudogene TRBV3-2), the J gene TRBJ1-3; 7 bases match TRBD1. The CDR3 extends over 15 amino acids. The V gene end was trimmed by 2 bases and the J gene end by 7 bases; junction bases not matched to a gene: 8. The germline gives CDR1 LGHDT, CDR2 YNNKEL (reference sequence). CDR3 nucleotides: TGTGCCAGCAGCCAAAGTTCCGCCAGGGGGAACACCATATATTTT. Protein: CASSQSSARGNTIYF.

This chain links TRBV6-1 with TRBJ2-7; 9 nucleotides match TRBD2. Germline V gene data show CDR1 as MNHNS and CDR2 as SASEGT. V lost 2 bases to trimming and J lost 3 bases; unmatched junction nucleotides: 5. CDR3 size: 15 residues. The CDR3: CASSELAGALYEQYF. The CDR3 DNA reads TGTGCCAGCAGTGAATTAGCGGGGGCCCTCTACGAGCAGTACTTC.

The genes are TRBV5-6 and TRBJ1-2; the D gene is possibly TRBD1 (6 bases). V lost 0 bases and J 4 bases, leaving 10 bases between the germline ends. Germline V gene data show CDR1 as SGHDT and CDR2 as YYEEEE. The CDR3 length is 14 residues. CDR3 in DNA: TGTGCCAGCAGCTTGGACAGGGCGGTCTATGGCTACACCTTC. Its protein product is CASSLDRAVYGYTF.

In DNA form, the CDR3 reads TGTGCCACCAGTGATTTGGGGCCTCAGAGTGACAATGAGCAGTTCTTC. This gives the protein CATSDLGPQSDNEQFF. The genes are TRBV24-1 and TRBJ2-1, with D unclear. V lost 0 bases and J 5 bases, leaving 13 bases between the germline ends. Germline CDR1 reads KGHDR; CDR2 reads SFDVKD. The CDR3 totals 16 residues.

This rearrangement joins TRBV4-3 to TRBJ1-2; D not resolved. The CDR3 totals 15 residues. CDR1 LGHNA and CDR2 YSLEER come from the germline V gene. With 0 bases removed from V and 8 bases from J, the gap between germline ends came to 16 bases. This chain's CDR3 is CASSQDRLATGGYTF. The CDR3, as DNA: TGCGCCAGCAGCCAAGATAGACTGGCTACTGGAGGCTACACCTTC.

The J gene is TRBJ2-7, the V gene TRBV29-1, with TRBD2 identical over 8 bases. The V gene's germline CDR1 is SQVTM and CDR2 ANQGSEA. V lost 3 bases and J lost 2; bases outside the gene matches: 0. The CDR3 is 12 residues long. For the CDR3, the DNA is TGCAGCGTTGAGGGACTAGCCTACGAGCAGTACTTC. The encoded protein is CSVEGLAYEQYF.

This chain uses TRBV12-5 with TRBJ2-5; 7 bases are a match to TRBD2. CDR3 length: 16 residues. CDR1 is LGHNT, CDR2 FRNRAP, per germline. Trimming cost V 7 bases and J 1 base; bases outside gene matches: 12. The CDR3 nucleotides read TGTGCTAGTGCCACCGCGATGCGGGGGAGCCAAGAGACCCAGTACTTC. Protein product: CASATAMRGSQETQYF.

The chain employs TRBV28 and TRBJ1-5; possible D gene TRBD1, 5 bases. V was pared by 1 base and J by 11 bases, with 12 bases between. Germline assignment: CDR1 MDHEN and CDR2 SYDVKM. This CDR3 comprises 13 residues. The CDR3: CASSLSGGGSQHF. The CDR3 coding sequence is TGTGCCAGCAGTTTATCGGGGGGGGGATCCCAGCATTTT.

This clone was observed once. V gene TRBV28 combines with J gene TRBJ1-3; D gene uncertain. With 6 bases removed from V and 4 bases from J, the gap between germline ends came to 13 bases. Germline V CDR1 and CDR2: MDHEN, SYDVKM. The CDR3 is made up of 14 amino acids. In DNA, the CDR3 is TGTGCCAGCAGGCCCTTCGGGAGCGGAAACACCATATATTTT. Amino acid sequence: CASRPFGSGNTIYF.

The chain couples TRBV19 to TRBJ2-7; 9 nucleotides line up with TRBD2. CDR1 is LNHDA and CDR2 is SQIVND in the germline V gene (reference sequence). The CDR3 runs 15 residues. Trimming cost V 6 bases and J 2 bases; bases outside gene matches: 8. CDR3 in amino acids: CASRPRVAGAYEQYF. The CDR3 bases are TGTGCCAGTAGACCCCGGGTAGCGGGAGCCTACGAGCAGTACTTC.

This clone was detected a few times. The chain employs TRBV7-5 and TRBJ1-2; the table's TRBD1 call for D was not verified on the DNA. TRBV7-5 is annotated as a pseudogene. This CDR3 has 19 residues. CDR3 in amino acids: CARSLVGRDRDNYNYGYTF. The CDR3 bases are TGTGCCAGAAGCTTAGTAGGACGGGACAGAGATAATTATAACTATGGCTACACCTTC.

V is TRBV19 and J is TRBJ1-1, with 8 positions matching TRBD1. Germline assignment: CDR1 LNHDA and CDR2 SQIVND (reference sequence). V lost 7 bases to trimming and J lost 4 bases; unmatched junction nucleotides: 14. The CDR3 length is 16 residues. The DNA for the CDR3 is TGTGCCAGTAAATACGTCAGGGGGCAGCCGGGCACTGAAGCTTTCTTT. This sequence encodes CASKYVRGQPGTEAFF.

V and J are TRBV15 and TRBJ2-5, with TRBD1 identical over 9 bases. Losses at the gene ends were 5 bases for V and 1 base for J; bases not matched to a gene: 20. The germline gives CDR1 LNHNV, CDR2 YYDKDF (reference sequence). CDR3 length: 20 amino acids. The CDR3 here is CATSQLGGTGYGGSQETQYF. For the CDR3, the DNA is TGTGCCACCAGCCAGCTAGGAGGGACAGGGTACGGGGGCTCCCAAGAGACCCAGTACTTC.

The rearrangement uses TRBV5-1 and TRBJ2-2, with TRBD1 matching 9 bases. The V gene end was trimmed by 4 bases and the J gene end by 1 base; junction bases not matched to a gene: 8. The CDR3 has 17 residues. From germline, CDR1 is SGHRS and CDR2 YFSETQ. CDR3 protein: CASSPASGQGNTGELFF. The CDR3, as DNA: TGCGCCAGCAGCCCCGCCTCGGGACAGGGGAACACCGGGGAGCTGTTTTTT.

The chain employs TRBV5-1 and TRBJ2-4; the match to TRBD2 covers 7 bases. The CDR3 contains 18 residues. V lost 0 bases, J lost 0 bases, and 9 bases stayed unmatched. CDR1 is SGHRS and CDR2 is YFSETQ in the germline V gene. CDR3 coding DNA: TGCGCCAGCAGCTTGGCCATAGCGGGCGGTCTAGCCAAAAACATTCAGTACTTC. Translated: CASSLAIAGGLAKNIQYF.

This clone was seen a single time. The chain combines TRBV11-2 with TRBJ1-2; 9 positions match TRBD1. Germline V gene sequence: CDR1 SGHAT, CDR2 FQNNGV. J was trimmed by 2 bases and V by 1 base; bases with no gene match: 5. The length of the CDR3 is 16 residues. CDR3 coding DNA: TGTGCCAGCAGCTTAGGGGGACAGGGCGGGAACTATGGCTACACCTTC. Translation gives CASSLGGQGGNYGYTF.

This chain joins TRBV9 and TRBJ1-1; 11 bases are a match to TRBD1. V dropped 4 bases and J dropped 4; count of bases not matched to a gene: 6. Germline V gene lookup returns CDR1 SGDLS and CDR2 YYNGEE. This CDR3 has 15 amino acids. CDR3 sequence reads: CASSQRTGGSTEAFF. In DNA, the CDR3 is TGTGCCAGCAGCCAAAGGACAGGGGGCTCCACTGAAGCTTTCTTT.

The rearrangement uses TRBV9 and TRBJ2-5; 8 positions match TRBD1. This CDR3 contains 15 residues. The V gene's germline CDR1 is SGDLS and CDR2 YYNGEE. Germline trimming cut 3 bases from V and 4 bases from J; bases unmatched to any gene: 8. The CDR3 nucleotides read TGTGCCAGCAGCGCCCAGCAGGGGGCAGGAGAGACCCAGTACTTC. Protein: CASSAQQGAGETQYF.

This clone was recorded a few times. This sequence joins TRBV9 and TRBJ2-3; 11 bases align to TRBD2. The CDR3 has 16 residues. Per germline, CDR1 SGDLS and CDR2 YYNGEE. The ends lost 4 bases at V and 4 bases at J; junction bases unmatched: 8. The CDR3 region is CASSPRIAGGADTQYF. Written as DNA, the CDR3 is TGTGCCAGCAGCCCCAGGATAGCGGGGGGGGCAGATACGCAGTATTTT.